The clone carrying this T cell receptor beta chain appeared many times. V lost 5 bases to trimming and J lost 8 bases, with 22 bases between them. The CDR3 is 17 amino acids. CDR1 and CDR2 (germline): SEHNR, FQNEAQ (reference sequence). These data originate in a study of molecular identifiers for immune sequencing clone quantification. Each CDR3 protein is one row after TCRdb ran MiXCR on the PCR reads. The data contain fewer than 350,000 distinct CDR3 sequences, 20% to 25% of them singletons. Naive CD8 T cell sorting was performed on the CD8+CD4-CCR7+CD45RA+ phenotype. V is TRBV7-9 and J is TRBJ1-6; a possible D gene is TRBD1 (5 bases). The material sequenced was naive CD8+ T cells from blood, with Jurkat cell RNA spiked in. As for subset: FACS-sorted CD8+CD4-CCR7+CD45RA+ naive T cells. This receptor was identified in a human donor in good health. Some libraries in this study had Jurkat cell RNA spiked in. CDR3 sequence: CASSPPGGLKVDSPLHF. The CDR3 nucleotides read TGTGCCAGCAGCCCGCCCGGGGGTTTAAAGGTGGATTCACCCCTCCACTTT.